The 12 T cell receptor beta chains in this list originate from one sample, sequenced in a study of cytomegalovirus exposure and HLA in healthy donors. It was with 60 Vbeta and 13 Jbeta primers that the PCR ran. Repertoires were generated with immunoSEQ multiplex PCR, while TCRdb's copy carries only in-frame clones and drops some. The sample shows approximately 150,000 clones, 70% to 85% of them seen only once. The sample taken for sequencing was PBMCs. The receptors here all came from a woman under 40 in good health and CMV-seronegative.

The chain uses TRBV7-9 and TRBJ1-2; tentatively, D is TRBD1 (5 bases). Germline-derived CDR1 and CDR2 are SEHNR and FQNEAQ (reference sequence). Trimming shortened V by 5 bases and J by 4 bases, and 23 bases separated the two germline ends. The CDR3 contains 17 residues. Here the CDR3 reads CASSPPLSSGIGYGYTF. The CDR3 coding sequence is TGTGCCAGCAGCCCCCCGCTCTCATCAGGGATCGGCTATGGCTACACCTTC.

V gene TRBV27 combines with J gene TRBJ1-2; 11 bases align to TRBD1. Germline-derived CDR1 and CDR2 are MNHEY and SMNVEV (reference sequence). The CDR3 is 16 amino acids. Trimming at V came to 2 bases and at J to 4 bases, leaving 6 bases not matched to a gene. The CDR3 loop is CASSLRGQGVVYGYTF. As DNA, the CDR3 is TGTGCCAGCAGTTTAAGGGGACAGGGGGTGGTCTATGGCTACACCTTC.

CDR3 sequence: CASDPGQGAYGELFF. As DNA, the CDR3 is TGTGCCAGCGACCCGGGACAGGGGGCCTACGGGGAGCTGTTTTTT. The chain is built from TRBV9 and TRBJ2-2; TRBD1 aligns across 12 bases. Trimming at V came to 7 bases and at J to 7 bases, leaving 8 bases not matched to a gene. The germline CDR1 and CDR2 sequences are SGDLS and YYNGEE. The CDR3 length is 15 residues.

This chain uses TRBV15 with TRBJ1-5; D is possibly TRBD1 (5 bases). Trimming stripped 7 bases from V and 3 bases from J, with 10 bases between. Germline CDR1 and CDR2: LNHNV and YYDKDF (reference sequence). The CDR3 spans 13 residues. CDR3 coding DNA: TGTGCCACCAACAACAGGTTCAATCAGCCCCAGCATTTT. This translates into CATNNRFNQPQHF.

This clone was counted only a few times. V gene TRBV29-1 combines with J gene TRBJ1-2, with no clear D. The CDR3 has 14 amino acids. Germline V gene data show CDR1 as SQVTM and CDR2 as ANQGSEA. Trimming pared 0 bases from V and 7 bases from J, leaving 15 bases between. CDR3: CSVEETGSPSGYTF. CDR3 DNA sequence: TGCAGCGTTGAAGAGACCGGCAGCCCTAGTGGCTACACCTTC.

The V and J genes are TRBV30 and TRBJ2-3; 13 bases align to TRBD2. The CDR3 is made up of 18 amino acids. Germline CDR1 and CDR2: GTSNPN and SVGIG (reference sequence). J lost 0 bases, V lost 1 base, and 7 bases had no gene match. CDR3: CAWSGLAGGPISTDTQYF. For the CDR3, the DNA is TGTGCCTGGAGTGGACTAGCGGGGGGCCCAATCAGCACAGATACGCAGTATTTT.

This chain joins TRBV6-6 and TRBJ1-1; weak D call: TRBD1 (6 bases). CDR3 length: 13 amino acids. The V and J ends lost 2 bases and 6 bases respectively, with 10 bases between them. The V gene's germline CDR1 is MNHNY and CDR2 SVGAGI (reference sequence). CDR3 nucleotides: TGTGCCAGCAGTTACCCGGACAGTCCTGAAGCTTTCTTT. Amino acids: CASSYPDSPEAFF.

V and J are TRBV28 and TRBJ2-5, with 13 nucleotides matching TRBD2. The J segment lost 4 bases and the V segment lost 4 bases, leaving 6 bases of the junction unmatched. Germline V lookup: CDR1 MDHEN, CDR2 SYDVKM. The CDR3 sequence is 16 residues long. The CDR3 loop is CASSSLAGGQSETQYF. The CDR3 region has the DNA TGTGCCAGCAGTTCACTAGCGGGAGGGCAGTCAGAGACCCAGTACTTC.

J is TRBJ1-1 and V is TRBV6-1; unclear D gene. The V and J ends lost 7 bases and 1 base respectively, with 7 bases between them. Looked up from germline, CDR1 is MNHNS and CDR2 is SASEGT. The length of the CDR3 is 12 residues. Written as DNA, the CDR3 is TGTGCCAGCAAGATACAGAACACTGAAGCTTTCTTT. This encodes CASKIQNTEAFF.

This rearrangement joins TRBV27 to TRBJ1-4, with TRBD1 identical over 9 bases. V was clipped by 2 bases and J by 8 bases; unmatched bases: 9. The V gene's germline CDR1 is MNHEY and CDR2 SMNVEV (reference sequence). This CDR3 contains 16 residues. The DNA of the CDR3 is TGTGCCAGCAGTTTAAGCCCCGGGACAGGGTGGGAAAAACTGTTTTTT. This codes for CASSLSPGTGWEKLFF.

V is TRBV29-1 and J is TRBJ2-7; D might be TRBD2 (5 bases). The CDR3 is 12 amino acids. Germline values: CDR1 SQVTM, CDR2 ANQGSEA. Trimming stripped 4 bases from V and 2 bases from J, with 9 bases between. This CDR3 reads CSVAGLTYEQYF. The CDR3, as DNA: TGCAGCGTTGCGGGGTTGACCTACGAGCAGTACTTC.

This clone occurred a few times. The chain links TRBV4-1 to TRBJ1-2, with 7 bases matching TRBD1. Trimming cost V 3 bases and J 4 bases; bases outside gene matches: 5. The CDR3 length is 14 residues. Germline V gene lookup returns CDR1 MGHRA and CDR2 YSYEKL. CDR3 DNA sequence: TGCGCCAGCAGCCACAGACAGGGAACCTATGGCTACACCTTC. This codes for CASSHRQGTYGYTF.